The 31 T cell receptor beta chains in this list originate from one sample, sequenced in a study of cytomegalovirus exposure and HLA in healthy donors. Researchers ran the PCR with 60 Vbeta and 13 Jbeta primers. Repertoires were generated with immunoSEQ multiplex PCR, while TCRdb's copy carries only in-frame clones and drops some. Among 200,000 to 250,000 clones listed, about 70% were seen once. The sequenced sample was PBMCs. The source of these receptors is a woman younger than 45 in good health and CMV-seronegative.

Written as DNA, the CDR3 is TGCGCCAGCAGCTTAGCCTTTGGGAGCTCTGGAAACACCATATATTTT. This codes for CASSLAFGSSGNTIYF. The rearrangement joins TRBV5-1 to TRBJ1-3, with unresolved D. The CDR3 extends over 16 amino acids. CDR1 SGHRS and CDR2 YFSETQ come from the germline V gene. V gave up 2 bases and J gave up 0 bases, with 12 bases separating them.

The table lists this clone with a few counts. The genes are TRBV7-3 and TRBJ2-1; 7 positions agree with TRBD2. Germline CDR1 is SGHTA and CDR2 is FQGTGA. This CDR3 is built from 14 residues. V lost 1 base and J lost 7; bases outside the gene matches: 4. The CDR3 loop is CASSLRGGVNEQFF. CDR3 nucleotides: TGTGCCAGCAGCTTAAGGGGAGGGGTAAATGAGCAGTTCTTC.

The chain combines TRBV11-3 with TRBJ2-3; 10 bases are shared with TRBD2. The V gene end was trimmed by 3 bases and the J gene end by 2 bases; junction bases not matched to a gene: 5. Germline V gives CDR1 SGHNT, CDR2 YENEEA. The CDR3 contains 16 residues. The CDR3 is CASSFLAGGPTDTQYF. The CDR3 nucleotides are TGTGCCAGCAGCTTCTTAGCGGGGGGCCCCACAGATACGCAGTATTTT.

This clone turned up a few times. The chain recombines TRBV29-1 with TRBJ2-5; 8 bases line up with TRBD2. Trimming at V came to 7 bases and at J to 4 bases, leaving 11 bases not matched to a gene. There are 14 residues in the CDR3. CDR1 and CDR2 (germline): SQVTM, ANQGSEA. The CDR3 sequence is CSASGRGAGETQYF. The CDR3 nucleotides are TGCAGCGCCTCCGGGCGGGGGGCGGGAGAGACCCAGTACTTC.

The CDR3 loop is CASSLIGESTDTQYF. The CDR3 region has the DNA TGTGCCAGCAGCTTAATCGGGGAGTCTACAGATACGCAGTATTTT. This chain connects TRBV7-6 to TRBJ2-3, with D perhaps TRBD2 (5 bases). This CDR3 contains 15 residues. Germline CDR1 and CDR2: SGHVS and FNYEAQ. Trimming stripped 2 bases from V and 3 bases from J, with 12 bases between.

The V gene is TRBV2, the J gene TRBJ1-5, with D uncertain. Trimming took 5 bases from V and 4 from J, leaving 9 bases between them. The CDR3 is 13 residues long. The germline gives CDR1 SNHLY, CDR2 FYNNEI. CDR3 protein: CASSSQTNQPQHF. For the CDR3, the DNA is TGTGCCAGCAGTTCGCAGACAAATCAGCCCCAGCATTTT. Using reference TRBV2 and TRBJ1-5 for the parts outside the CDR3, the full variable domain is EPEVTQTPSHQVTQMGQEVILRCVPISNHLYFYWYRQILGQKVEFLVSFYNNEISEKSEIFDDQFSVERPDGSNFTLKIRSTKLEDSAMYFCASSSQTNQPQHFGDGTRLSIL.

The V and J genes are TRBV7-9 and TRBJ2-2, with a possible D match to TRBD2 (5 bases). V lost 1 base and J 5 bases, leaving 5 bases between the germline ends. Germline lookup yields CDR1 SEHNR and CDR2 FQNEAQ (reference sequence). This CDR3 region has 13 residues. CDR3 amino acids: CASSLGETGELFF. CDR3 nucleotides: TGTGCCAGCAGCTTAGGGGAGACCGGGGAGCTGTTTTTT.

The CDR3 DNA reads as TGCGCCAGCAGTGGGACAGGTTTCCCCGGGGAGCTGTTTTTT. Protein sequence: CASSGTGFPGELFF. The chain has TRBV5-1 and TRBJ2-2; 8 nucleotides align to TRBD1. CDR3 length: 14 residues. Germline trimming cut 5 bases from V and 6 bases from J; bases unmatched to any gene: 6. Per germline, CDR1 SGHRS and CDR2 YFSETQ.

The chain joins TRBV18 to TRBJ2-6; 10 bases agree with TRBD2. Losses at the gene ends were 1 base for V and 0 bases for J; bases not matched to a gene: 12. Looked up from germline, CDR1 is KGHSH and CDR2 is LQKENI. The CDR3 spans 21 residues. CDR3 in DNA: TGTGCCAGCTCACCACGAATCTTCTGGACTAGCGGTACCTCTGGGGCCAACGTCCTGACTTTC. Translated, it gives CASSPRIFWTSGTSGANVLTF.

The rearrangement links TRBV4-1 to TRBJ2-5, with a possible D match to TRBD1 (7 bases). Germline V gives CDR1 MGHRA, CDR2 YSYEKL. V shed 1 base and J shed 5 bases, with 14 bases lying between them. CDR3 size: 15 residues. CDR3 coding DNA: TGCGCCAGCAGCCAAGGGGCAGGGGGGTTCGAGACCCAGTACTTC. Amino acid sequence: CASSQGAGGFETQYF.

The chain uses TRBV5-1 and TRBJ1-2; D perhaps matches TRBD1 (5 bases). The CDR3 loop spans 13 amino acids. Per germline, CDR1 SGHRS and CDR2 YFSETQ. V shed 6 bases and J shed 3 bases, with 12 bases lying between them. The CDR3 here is CASTTDSDYGYTF. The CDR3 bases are TGCGCCAGCACCACCGACAGTGACTATGGCTACACCTTC.

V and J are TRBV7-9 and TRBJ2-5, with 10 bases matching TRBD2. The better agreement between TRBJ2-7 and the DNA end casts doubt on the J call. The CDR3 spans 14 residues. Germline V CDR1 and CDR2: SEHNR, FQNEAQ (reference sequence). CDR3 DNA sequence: TGTGCCAGCGCGCCGAGCGGGGGGGCCGGCGAGCAGTACTTC. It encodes CASAPSGGAGEQYF.

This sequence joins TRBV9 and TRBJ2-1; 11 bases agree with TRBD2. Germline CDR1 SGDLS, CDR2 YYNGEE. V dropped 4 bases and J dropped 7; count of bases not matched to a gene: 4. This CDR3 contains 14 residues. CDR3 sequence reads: CASSPRLAGNEQFF. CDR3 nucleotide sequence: TGTGCCAGCAGCCCAAGACTAGCGGGGAATGAGCAGTTCTTC.

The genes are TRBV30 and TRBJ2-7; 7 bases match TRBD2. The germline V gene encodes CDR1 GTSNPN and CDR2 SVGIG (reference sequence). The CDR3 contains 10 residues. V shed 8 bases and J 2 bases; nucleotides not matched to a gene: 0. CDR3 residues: CAAGAYEQYF. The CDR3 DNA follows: TGTGCCGCGGGGGCCTACGAGCAGTACTTC.

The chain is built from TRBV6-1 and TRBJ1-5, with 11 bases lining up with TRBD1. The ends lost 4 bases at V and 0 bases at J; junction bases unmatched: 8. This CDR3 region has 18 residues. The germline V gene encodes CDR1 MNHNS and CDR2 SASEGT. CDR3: CASSGTGGVSFSNQPQHF. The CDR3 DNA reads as TGTGCCAGCAGTGGGACAGGGGGCGTCTCTTTTAGCAATCAGCCCCAGCATTTT.

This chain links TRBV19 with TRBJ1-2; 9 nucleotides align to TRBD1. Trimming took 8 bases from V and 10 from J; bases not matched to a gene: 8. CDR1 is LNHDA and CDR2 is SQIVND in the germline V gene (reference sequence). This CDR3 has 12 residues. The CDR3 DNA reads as TGTGCCAGTTCCAGGGACAGGGTTTTCTACACCTTC. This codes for CASSRDRVFYTF.

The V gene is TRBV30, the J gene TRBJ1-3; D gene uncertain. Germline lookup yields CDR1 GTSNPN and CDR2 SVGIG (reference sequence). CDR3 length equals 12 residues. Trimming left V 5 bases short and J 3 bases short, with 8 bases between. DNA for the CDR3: TGTGCCTGGGGGCCAGTTGGAAACACCATATATTTT. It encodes CAWGPVGNTIYF.

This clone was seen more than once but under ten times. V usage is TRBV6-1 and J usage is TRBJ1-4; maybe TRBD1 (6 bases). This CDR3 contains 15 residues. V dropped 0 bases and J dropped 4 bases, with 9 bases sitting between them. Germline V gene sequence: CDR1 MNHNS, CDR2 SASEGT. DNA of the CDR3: TGTGCCAGCAGTGAAGCGGGGGCAGGTAATGAAAAACTGTTTTTT. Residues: CASSEAGAGNEKLFF.

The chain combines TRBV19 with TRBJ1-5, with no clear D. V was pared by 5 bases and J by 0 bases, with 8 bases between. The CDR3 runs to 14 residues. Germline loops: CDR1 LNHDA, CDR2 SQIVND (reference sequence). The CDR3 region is CASSQQISNQPQHF. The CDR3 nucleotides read TGTGCCAGTAGTCAACAGATTAGCAATCAGCCCCAGCATTTT.

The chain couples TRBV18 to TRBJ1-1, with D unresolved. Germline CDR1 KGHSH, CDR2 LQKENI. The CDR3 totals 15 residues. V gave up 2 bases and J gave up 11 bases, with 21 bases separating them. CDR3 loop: CASSPNPTAAMGAFF. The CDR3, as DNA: TGTGCCAGCTCACCAAATCCCACAGCCGCTATGGGTGCTTTCTTT.

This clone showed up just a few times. CDR3 region: CASSPGSSGEQYF. In DNA form, the CDR3 reads TGTGCCAGCAGCCCGGGTTCCTCGGGCGAGCAGTACTTC. The chain employs TRBV5-4 and TRBJ2-7; no definite D call. This CDR3 is built from 13 residues. V lost 4 bases and J 6 bases, leaving 14 bases between the germline ends. The V gene's germline CDR1 is SGHNT and CDR2 YYREEE (reference sequence).

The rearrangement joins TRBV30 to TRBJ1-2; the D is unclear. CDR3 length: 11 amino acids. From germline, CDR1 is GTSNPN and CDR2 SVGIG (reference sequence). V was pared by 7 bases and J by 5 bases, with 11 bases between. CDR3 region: CASRHPYGYTF. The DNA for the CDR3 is TGTGCCTCCCGACACCCGTATGGCTACACCTTC.

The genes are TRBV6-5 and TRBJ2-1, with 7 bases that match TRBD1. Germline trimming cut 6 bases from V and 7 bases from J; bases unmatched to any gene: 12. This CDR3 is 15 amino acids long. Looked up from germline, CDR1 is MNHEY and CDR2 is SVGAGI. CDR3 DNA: TGTGCCAGCAGACGCGACAGGGAAATGGGAAATGAGCAGTTCTTC. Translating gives CASRRDREMGNEQFF.

The CDR3 is CASSYGTGYPYEQYF. The CDR3 DNA reads as TGTGCCAGCAGTTACGGGACAGGGTACCCCTACGAGCAGTACTTC. The chain employs TRBV6-5 and TRBJ2-7; 9 bases are shared with TRBD1. The V gene end was trimmed by 2 bases and the J gene end by 2 bases; junction bases not matched to a gene: 4. The CDR3 contains 15 residues. Germline CDR1 MNHEY, CDR2 SVGAGI.

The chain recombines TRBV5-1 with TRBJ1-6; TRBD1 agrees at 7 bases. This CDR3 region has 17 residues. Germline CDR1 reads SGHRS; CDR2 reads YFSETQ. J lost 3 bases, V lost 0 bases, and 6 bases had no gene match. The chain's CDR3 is CASSLDWGQRYNSPLHF. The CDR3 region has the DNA TGCGCCAGCAGCTTGGATTGGGGACAGCGCTATAATTCACCCCTCCACTTT. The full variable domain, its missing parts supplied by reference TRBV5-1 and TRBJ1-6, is KAGVTQTPRYLIKTRGQQVTLSCSPISGHRSVSWYQQTPGQGLQFLFEYFSETQRNKGNFPGRFSGRQFSNSRSEMNVSTLELGDSALYLCASSLDWGQRYNSPLHFGNGTRLTVT.

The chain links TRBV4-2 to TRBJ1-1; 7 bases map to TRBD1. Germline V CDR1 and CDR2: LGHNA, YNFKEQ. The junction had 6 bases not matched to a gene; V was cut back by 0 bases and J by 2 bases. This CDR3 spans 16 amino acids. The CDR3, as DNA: TGTGCCAGCAGCCAAGAGAGACAGGGTCCAAACACTGAAGCTTTCTTT. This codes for CASSQERQGPNTEAFF.

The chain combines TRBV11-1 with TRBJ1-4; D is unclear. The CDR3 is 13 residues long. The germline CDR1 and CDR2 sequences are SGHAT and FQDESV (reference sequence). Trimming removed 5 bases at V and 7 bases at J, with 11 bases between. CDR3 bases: TGTGCCAGCAGCAGACCGGGAGTTGAAAAACTGTTTTTT. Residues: CASSRPGVEKLFF. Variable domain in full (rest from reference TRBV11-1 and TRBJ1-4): EAEVAQSPRYKITEKSQAVAFWCDPISGHATLYWYRQILGQGPELLVQFQDESVVDDSQLPKDRFSAERLKGVDSTLKIQPAELGDSAMYLCASSRPGVEKLFFGSGTQLSVL.

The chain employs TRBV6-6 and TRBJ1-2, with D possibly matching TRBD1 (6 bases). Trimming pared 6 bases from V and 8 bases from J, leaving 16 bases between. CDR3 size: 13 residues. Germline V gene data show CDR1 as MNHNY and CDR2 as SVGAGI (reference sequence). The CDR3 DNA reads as TGTGCCAGCAGGGGATCGGACAGAAGCGGCTACACCTTC. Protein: CASRGSDRSGYTF.

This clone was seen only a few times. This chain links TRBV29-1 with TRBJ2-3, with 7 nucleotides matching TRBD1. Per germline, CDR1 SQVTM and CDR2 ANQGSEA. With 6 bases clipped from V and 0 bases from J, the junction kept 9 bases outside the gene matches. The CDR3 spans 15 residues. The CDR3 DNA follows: TGCAGCGTAGTCACAGGGGAACAGAGCACAGATACGCAGTATTTT. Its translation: CSVVTGEQSTDTQYF.

For the CDR3, the DNA is TGTGCCAGTAGTATAGACGGGAGCTCCTATAATTCACCCCTCCACTTT. Its protein is CASSIDGSSYNSPLHF. J is TRBJ1-6 and V is TRBV19; D is uncertain. The germline CDR1 and CDR2 sequences are LNHDA and SQIVND (reference sequence). The CDR3 runs to 16 residues. Trimming left V 0 bases short and J 0 bases short, with 6 bases between.

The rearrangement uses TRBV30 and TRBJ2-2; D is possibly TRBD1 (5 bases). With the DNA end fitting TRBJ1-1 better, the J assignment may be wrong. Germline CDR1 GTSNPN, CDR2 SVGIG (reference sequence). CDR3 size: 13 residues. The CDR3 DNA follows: TGTGCCTGCTTAGGGGTCATGAACACTGAAGCTTTCTTT. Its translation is CACLGVMNTEAFF.